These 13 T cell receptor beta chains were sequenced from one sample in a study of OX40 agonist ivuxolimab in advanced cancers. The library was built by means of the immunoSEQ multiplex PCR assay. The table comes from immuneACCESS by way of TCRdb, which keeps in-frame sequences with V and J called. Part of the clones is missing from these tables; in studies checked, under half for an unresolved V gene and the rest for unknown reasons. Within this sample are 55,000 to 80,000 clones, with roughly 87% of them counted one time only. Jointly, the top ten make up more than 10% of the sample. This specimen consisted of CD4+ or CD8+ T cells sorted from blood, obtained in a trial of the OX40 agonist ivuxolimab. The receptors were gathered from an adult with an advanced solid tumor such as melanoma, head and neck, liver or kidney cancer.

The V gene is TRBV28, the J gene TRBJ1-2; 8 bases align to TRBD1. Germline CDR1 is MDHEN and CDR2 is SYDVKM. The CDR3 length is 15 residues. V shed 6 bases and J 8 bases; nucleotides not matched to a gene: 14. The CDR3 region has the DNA TGTGCCAGCAGACTGAGTCCCGGGACAGGCCGCGGCTACACCTTC. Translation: CASRLSPGTGRGYTF.

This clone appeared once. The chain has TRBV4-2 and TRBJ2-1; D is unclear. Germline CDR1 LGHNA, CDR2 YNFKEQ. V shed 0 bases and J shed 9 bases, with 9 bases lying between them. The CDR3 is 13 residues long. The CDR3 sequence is CASSQDQRAEQFF. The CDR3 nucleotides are TGTGCCAGCAGCCAAGACCAACGTGCTGAGCAGTTCTTC.

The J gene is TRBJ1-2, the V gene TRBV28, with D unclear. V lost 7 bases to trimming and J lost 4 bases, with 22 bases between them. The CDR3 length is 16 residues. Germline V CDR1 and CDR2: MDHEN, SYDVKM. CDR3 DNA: TGTGCCAGCACCCGGACTGTCATGGACGGATCCTATGGCTACACCTTC. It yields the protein CASTRTVMDGSYGYTF.

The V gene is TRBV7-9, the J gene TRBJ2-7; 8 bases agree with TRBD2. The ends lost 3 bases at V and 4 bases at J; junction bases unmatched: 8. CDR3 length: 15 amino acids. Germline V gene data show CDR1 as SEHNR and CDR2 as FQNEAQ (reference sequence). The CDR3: CASSFQREMEYEQYF. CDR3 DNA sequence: TGTGCCAGCAGCTTTCAGCGGGAGATGGAATACGAGCAGTACTTC.

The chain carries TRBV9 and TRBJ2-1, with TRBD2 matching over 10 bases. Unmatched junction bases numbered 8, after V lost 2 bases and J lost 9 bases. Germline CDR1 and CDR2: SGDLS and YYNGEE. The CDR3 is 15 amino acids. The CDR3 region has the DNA TGTGCCAGCAGCGTTTCCCCAGCGGGAGGGCCTGAGCAGTTCTTC. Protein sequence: CASSVSPAGGPEQFF.

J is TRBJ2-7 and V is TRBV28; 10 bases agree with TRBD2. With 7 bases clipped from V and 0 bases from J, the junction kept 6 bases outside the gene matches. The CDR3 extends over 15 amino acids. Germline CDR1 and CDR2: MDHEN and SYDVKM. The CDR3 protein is CASTPLAGSSYEQYF. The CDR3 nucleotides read TGTGCCAGCACTCCACTAGCGGGGAGCTCCTACGAGCAGTACTTC.

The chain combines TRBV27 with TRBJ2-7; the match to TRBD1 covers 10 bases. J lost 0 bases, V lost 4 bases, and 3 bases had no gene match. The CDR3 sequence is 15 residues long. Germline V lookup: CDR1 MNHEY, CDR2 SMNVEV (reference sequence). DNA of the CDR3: TGTGCCAGCAGTTCGGGACAGGGGTTCTCCTACGAGCAGTACTTC. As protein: CASSSGQGFSYEQYF.

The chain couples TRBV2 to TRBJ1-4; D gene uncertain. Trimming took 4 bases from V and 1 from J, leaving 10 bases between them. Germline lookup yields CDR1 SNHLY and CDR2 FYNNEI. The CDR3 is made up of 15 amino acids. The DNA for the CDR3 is TGTGCCAGCAGTGTGCCAGGCCTAACTAATGAAAAACTGTTTTTT. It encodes CASSVPGLTNEKLFF.

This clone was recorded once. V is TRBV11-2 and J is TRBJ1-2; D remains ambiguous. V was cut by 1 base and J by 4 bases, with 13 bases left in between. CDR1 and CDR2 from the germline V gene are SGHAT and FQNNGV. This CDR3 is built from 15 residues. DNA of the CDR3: TGTGCCAGCAGCTTAGGGGCTGTAGCCAGCTATGGCTACACCTTC. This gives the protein CASSLGAVASYGYTF.

CDR3 loop: CASSFTAGVSEQYF. The CDR3 DNA follows: TGTGCCAGCAGTTTCACAGCAGGGGTCAGCGAGCAGTACTTC. V gene TRBV27 combines with J gene TRBJ2-7; D possibly corresponds to TRBD1 (6 bases). CDR1 is MNHEY and CDR2 is SMNVEV in the germline V gene (reference sequence). V lost 3 bases and J 6 bases, leaving 15 bases between the germline ends. This CDR3 has 14 residues.

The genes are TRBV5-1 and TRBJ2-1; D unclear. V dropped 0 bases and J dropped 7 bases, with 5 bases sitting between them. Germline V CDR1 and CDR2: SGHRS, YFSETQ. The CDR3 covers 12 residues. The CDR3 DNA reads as TGCGCCAGCAGCTTGGTCCCTAATGAGCAGTTCTTC. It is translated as CASSLVPNEQFF.

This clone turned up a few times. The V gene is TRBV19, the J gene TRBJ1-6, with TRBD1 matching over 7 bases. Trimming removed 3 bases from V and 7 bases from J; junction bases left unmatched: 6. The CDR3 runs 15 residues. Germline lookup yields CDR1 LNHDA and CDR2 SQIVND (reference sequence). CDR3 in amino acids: CASSMLGTENSPLHF. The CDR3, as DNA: TGTGCCAGTAGTATGTTAGGGACAGAGAATTCACCCCTCCACTTT. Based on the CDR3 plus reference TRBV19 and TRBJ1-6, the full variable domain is DGGITQSPKYLFRKEGQNVTLSCEQNLNHDAMYWYRQDPGQGLRLIYYSQIVNDFQKGDIAEGYSVSREKKESFPLTVTSAQKNPTAFYLCASSMLGTENSPLHFGNGTRLTVT.

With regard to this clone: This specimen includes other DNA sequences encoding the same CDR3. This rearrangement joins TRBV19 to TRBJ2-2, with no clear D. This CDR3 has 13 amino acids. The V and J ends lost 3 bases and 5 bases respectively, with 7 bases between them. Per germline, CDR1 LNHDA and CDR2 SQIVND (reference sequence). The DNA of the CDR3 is TGTGCCAGTAGTATCGTCGGAACCGGGGAGCTGTTTTTT. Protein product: CASSIVGTGELFF.